The 21 T cell receptor beta chains below all came from one sample that was sequenced in a study of circulating and synovial CD4+ cells in juvenile arthritis. The data were produced by immunoSEQ multiplex PCR, yet TCRdb's version contains in-frame clones alone and is incomplete. The top ten clones hold around 0.17% of a sample with around 32,000 clones, roughly 96% of them seen once. Sequenced: CD4+ T cells from blood. These receptors were obtained from a human donor with juvenile idiopathic arthritis.

The chain recombines TRBV7-9 with TRBJ2-3; D might be TRBD1 (5 bases). The germline V gene encodes CDR1 SEHNR and CDR2 FQNEAQ (reference sequence). This CDR3 region has 15 residues. V was cut by 4 bases and J by 0 bases, with 11 bases left in between. CDR3 DNA: TGTGCCAGCAGCTGGACATTTGGGAGCACAGATACGCAGTATTTT. Amino acids: CASSWTFGSTDTQYF. The full variable domain, with the rest looked up from reference TRBV7-9 and TRBJ2-3, is DTGVSQNPRHKITKRGQNVTFRCDPISEHNRLYWYRQTLGQGPEFLTYFQNEAQLEKSRLLSDRFSAERPKGSFSTLEIQRTEQGDSAMYLCASSWTFGSTDTQYFGPGTRLTVL.

DNA of the CDR3: TGTGCCACCAGCAGACAGGATGGTGTCAGCTCTGGAAACACCATATATTTT. Translating gives CATSRQDGVSSGNTIYF. The rearrangement uses TRBV15 and TRBJ1-3, with unresolved D. CDR1 LNHNV and CDR2 YYDKDF come from the germline V gene (reference sequence). The CDR3 consists of 17 residues. V was clipped by 2 bases and J by 0 bases, with 14 bases between them.

The chain carries TRBV5-4 and TRBJ2-5, with TRBD1 identical over 7 bases. Germline values: CDR1 SGHNT, CDR2 YYREEE (reference sequence). After removal of 2 bases from V and 0 bases from J, the junction contained 7 bases not matched to a gene. The CDR3 sequence is 16 residues long. CDR3 sequence: CASSFRTGRYQETQYF. CDR3 in DNA: TGTGCCAGCAGCTTCCGGACAGGAAGGTACCAAGAGACCCAGTACTTC.

This clone was detected once. The V and J genes are TRBV30 and TRBJ1-2, with a weak D call TRBD1 (6 bases). Germline values: CDR1 GTSNPN, CDR2 SVGIG (reference sequence). Trimming shortened V by 6 bases and J by 8 bases, and 13 bases separated the two germline ends. The CDR3 is 11 residues long. CDR3 sequence reads: CACQGWGGYTF. The CDR3 nucleotides read TGTGCCTGCCAGGGGTGGGGCGGCTACACCTTC.

The J gene is TRBJ2-5, the V gene TRBV30; D ambiguous. The CDR3 sequence is 13 residues long. Germline CDR1 reads GTSNPN; CDR2 reads SVGIG (reference sequence). The V gene lost 4 bases and the J gene lost 1 base, with 10 bases spanning the gap. The CDR3 sequence is CAWTAQAQETQYF. The CDR3 coding sequence is TGTGCCTGGACCGCGCAAGCCCAAGAGACCCAGTACTTC.

The chain uses TRBV28 and TRBJ1-1; D is possibly TRBD1 (5 bases). The CDR3 loop spans 11 amino acids. V was pared by 9 bases and J by 6 bases, with 11 bases between. Germline CDR1 MDHEN, CDR2 SYDVKM. Here the CDR3 reads CARGPGAEAFF. The CDR3 nucleotides read TGTGCCAGAGGACCGGGGGCTGAAGCTTTCTTT. Combining the CDR3 with reference TRBV28 and TRBJ1-1 gives the whole variable domain DVKVTQSSRYLVKRTGEKVFLECVQDMDHENMFWYRQDPGLGLRLIYFSYDVKMKEKGDIPEGYSVSREKKERFSLILESASTNQTSMYLCARGPGAEAFFGQGTRLTVV.

This clone was seen a single time. The rearrangement uses TRBV9 and TRBJ2-7, with a weak D call TRBD2 (5 bases). The V gene's germline CDR1 is SGDLS and CDR2 YYNGEE. V gave up 4 bases and J gave up 9 bases, with 14 bases separating them. The CDR3 has 12 amino acids. In DNA, the CDR3 is TGTGCCAGCAGCCCTCGGCCGGGGTGGCAGTACTTC. It translates to CASSPRPGWQYF.

The rearrangement uses TRBV5-4 and TRBJ2-3; no clear D. The CDR3 is 11 amino acids. CDR1 SGHNT and CDR2 YYREEE come from the germline V gene (reference sequence). Trimming took off 2 bases at V and 5 bases at J, with 3 bases between the two ends. The CDR3 DNA follows: TGTGCCAGCAGCTTCAGAGATACGCAGTATTTT. Its protein is CASSFRDTQYF.

The chain joins TRBV2 to TRBJ2-5; TRBD2 is a possible D gene (6 bases). This CDR3 is built from 14 residues. V dropped 6 bases and J dropped 5 bases, with 16 bases sitting between them. CDR1 is SNHLY, CDR2 FYNNEI, per germline. CDR3: CASSGGTRSETQYF. The CDR3 DNA sequence: TGTGCCAGCAGCGGGGGTACTAGGTCGGAGACCCAGTACTTC.

V and J are TRBV5-1 and TRBJ2-5; TRBD1 matches 9 bases. This CDR3 comprises 15 residues. Trimming took 7 bases from V and 5 from J; bases not matched to a gene: 12. CDR1 and CDR2 from the germline V gene are SGHRS and YFSETQ. The DNA of the CDR3 is TGCGCCAGCGGGACAGGGACCCCCAAGGGGGAGACCCAGTACTTC. Translation gives CASGTGTPKGETQYF.

The rearrangement links TRBV7-9 to TRBJ1-2; a weak D match, TRBD1 (5 bases). V lost 1 base and J lost 4, with 19 bases in between. Looked up from germline, CDR1 is SEHNR and CDR2 is FQNEAQ (reference sequence). CDR3 length: 17 amino acids. The CDR3: CASSLDGRVGEGYGYTF. The CDR3 coding sequence is TGTGCCAGCAGCTTAGACGGCCGGGTAGGGGAGGGCTATGGCTACACCTTC.

This clone has just one count. The genes are TRBV2 and TRBJ2-7, with 10 bases aligning to TRBD2. V lost 6 bases and J lost 0; bases outside the gene matches: 5. CDR3 size: 15 residues. Germline CDR1 SNHLY, CDR2 FYNNEI. CDR3 sequence (DNA): TGTGCCAGCAGCCCAATAGCGGGGGGCTCCTACGAGCAGTACTTC. The encoded protein is CASSPIAGGSYEQYF.

The chain couples TRBV4-1 to TRBJ2-5; D is unclear. This CDR3 has 12 residues. The ends were cut back, 1 base at V and 5 bases at J, with 5 bases in the middle. The germline V gene has CDR1 MGHRA and CDR2 YSYEKL. The CDR3 sequence: CASSQAEETQYF. In DNA, the CDR3 is TGCGCCAGCAGCCAAGCCGAGGAGACCCAGTACTTC.

This clone is a singleton in its sample. V is TRBV10-3 and J is TRBJ1-3, with 7 positions matching TRBD1. This CDR3 spans 14 amino acids. J was trimmed by 4 bases and V by 5 bases; bases with no gene match: 5. Looked up from germline, CDR1 is ENHRY and CDR2 is SYGVKD. The CDR3 coding sequence is TGTGCCATCAGTATTGTCAGGGGGGGAAACACCATATATTTT. It specifies CAISIVRGGNTIYF.

V gene TRBV29-1 combines with J gene TRBJ2-7; D may be TRBD1 (5 bases). This CDR3 has 13 amino acids. V was clipped by 4 bases and J by 3 bases, with 13 bases between them. Germline V gives CDR1 SQVTM, CDR2 ANQGSEA. CDR3 bases: TGCAGCGTTGCGAGGACAAGCGTCTACGAGCAGTACTTC. Its translation: CSVARTSVYEQYF.

The V and J genes are TRBV4-2 and TRBJ2-5; D might be TRBD2 (5 bases). The germline V gene encodes CDR1 LGHNA and CDR2 YNFKEQ. The length of the CDR3 is 17 residues. With 0 bases removed from V and 9 bases from J, the gap between germline ends came to 23 bases. This chain's CDR3 is CASSQDQLQSRGRAQYF. CDR3 bases: TGTGCCAGCAGCCAAGATCAACTGCAATCCAGAGGGCGGGCCCAGTACTTC.

This chain uses TRBV2 with TRBJ2-7; D is perhaps TRBD2 (6 bases). CDR1 is SNHLY and CDR2 is FYNNEI in the germline V gene. The V end lost 7 bases, the J end lost 2 bases, and 18 bases lay between the germline ends. The CDR3 loop spans 15 amino acids. The CDR3 here is CASNGGAATTYEQYF. In nucleotides, the CDR3 is TGTGCCAGCAATGGAGGGGCAGCTACTACCTACGAGCAGTACTTC.

This clone was recorded only once. CDR3 loop: CASSETPVYGYTF. In DNA, the CDR3 is TGTGCCAGTAGTGAGACTCCGGTATATGGCTACACCTTC. The gene calls are TRBV19 and TRBJ1-2; no definite D call. The CDR3 length is 13 residues. V lost 5 bases and J 5 bases, leaving 12 bases between the germline ends. CDR1 LNHDA and CDR2 SQIVND come from the germline V gene (reference sequence).

The J gene is TRBJ2-7, the V gene TRBV29-1, with D possibly being TRBD1 (6 bases). Trimming shortened V by 7 bases and J by 9 bases, and 19 bases separated the two germline ends. CDR3 length equals 12 residues. CDR1 is SQVTM, CDR2 ANQGSEA, per germline. CDR3 sequence (DNA): TGCAGCGCCTGGACAGAACCCTGGGGGCAGTACTTC. As protein: CSAWTEPWGQYF.

J is TRBJ1-2 and V is TRBV6-5; 8 positions agree with TRBD1. The CDR3 has 14 amino acids. Trimming took 4 bases from V and 6 from J; bases not matched to a gene: 7. The germline V gene encodes CDR1 MNHEY and CDR2 SVGAGI. The CDR3 DNA sequence: TGTGCCAGCAGTTCCGGACAGGGAGTAAATGGCTACACCTTC. Amino acid sequence: CASSSGQGVNGYTF.

V is TRBV5-1 and J is TRBJ2-1, with 9 bases lining up with TRBD2. Germline lookup yields CDR1 SGHRS and CDR2 YFSETQ. V trimming: 4 bases; J trimming: 2 bases; junction bases outside the gene matches: 10. CDR3 length: 17 residues. The CDR3, as DNA: TGCGCCAGCAGCCTACAACTAGCGGGCTCGACCTACAATGAGCAGTTCTTC. Its protein product is CASSLQLAGSTYNEQFF.